The present entry profiles one TCR beta chain with its context. The record originates from a study of preoperative IRX-2 immunotherapy in early breast cancer. TCRdb's copy holds only in-frame clones and misses some; the assay was immunoSEQ multiplex PCR. The top ten hold roughly 2% of the sample, which has around 95,000 clones, 86% seen once. Germline V gene lookup returns CDR1 SGHDN and CDR2 FVKESK. The CDR3 covers 13 residues. V was trimmed by 1 base and J by 8 bases, leaving 12 bases between them. The sample's treatment: preoperative locoregional IRX-2 cytokine immunotherapy. Patients received preoperative, locoregional IRX-2 cytokine immunotherapy in a phase Ib study.

The sequencing used tumor tissue, collected after IRX-2 immunotherapy. The chain employs TRBV14 and TRBJ2-7; D is possibly TRBD1 or TRBD2 (5 bases each). The clonotype originates from a human donor with breast cancer. The CDR3: CASSQVSGAKQYF. CDR3 bases: TGTGCCAGCAGCCAAGTCTCCGGGGCCAAGCAGTACTTC.